The sequence of this TCR beta chain was determined in a study of OX40 agonist ivuxolimab in advanced cancers. As for the study in general: Ivuxolimab doses were 0.01, 0.1, 0.3, 1.5, 3 or 10 mg/kg every 2 weeks. General study results and limits: Some patients who did not respond also had low normalized T-cell clonal expansion.

Libraries were prepared by immunoSEQ multiplex PCR; TCRdb keeps only in-frame clonotypes and omits some of them. There are around 40,000 clones in the sample; around 82% occur only once, and approximately 2% lies in the top ten. Comment on this clone: The target antigen is unknown.

CDR3 length equals 14 residues. This receptor was taken from an adult with an advanced solid tumor such as melanoma, head and neck, liver or kidney cancer. The sample consisted of CD4+ or CD8+ T cells sorted from blood, taken in a trial of the OX40 agonist ivuxolimab. The chain recombines TRBV21-1 with TRBJ1-5; the DNA was not compared with TRBD1, the D call given in the table. TRBV21-1 is deemed a pseudogene. The CDR3 reads CASSSDSSYQPQHF. Here the CDR3 DNA reads TGTGCCAGCAGCTCAGACAGCTCTTATCAGCCCCAGCATTTT.